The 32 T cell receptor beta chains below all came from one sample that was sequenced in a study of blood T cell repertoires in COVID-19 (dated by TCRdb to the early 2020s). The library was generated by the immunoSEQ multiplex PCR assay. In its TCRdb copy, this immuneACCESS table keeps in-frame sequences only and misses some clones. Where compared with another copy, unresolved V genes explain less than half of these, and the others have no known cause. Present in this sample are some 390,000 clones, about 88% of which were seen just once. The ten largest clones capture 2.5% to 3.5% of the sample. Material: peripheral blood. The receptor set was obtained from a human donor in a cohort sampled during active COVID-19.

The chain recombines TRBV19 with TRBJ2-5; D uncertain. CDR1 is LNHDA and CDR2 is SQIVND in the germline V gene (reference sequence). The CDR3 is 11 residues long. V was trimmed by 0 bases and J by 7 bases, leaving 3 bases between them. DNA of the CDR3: TGTGCCAGTAGTATAGACAGGACCCAGTACTTC. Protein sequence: CASSIDRTQYF.

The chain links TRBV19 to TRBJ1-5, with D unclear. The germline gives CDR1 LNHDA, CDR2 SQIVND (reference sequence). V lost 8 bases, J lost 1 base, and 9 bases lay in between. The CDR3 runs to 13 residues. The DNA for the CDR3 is TGTGCCAGTGCGATCGGGAGCAATCAGCCCCAGCATTTT. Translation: CASAIGSNQPQHF.

For the CDR3, the DNA is TGTGCCAGCAGCTACAGGGGGACAAACTATGGCTACACCTTC. Encoded protein: CASSYRGTNYGYTF. The chain uses TRBV5-4 and TRBJ1-2, with TRBD1 identical over 8 bases. This CDR3 has 14 amino acids. Germline CDR1 reads SGHNT; CDR2 reads YYREEE (reference sequence). J lost 2 bases, V lost 3 bases, and 3 bases had no gene match.

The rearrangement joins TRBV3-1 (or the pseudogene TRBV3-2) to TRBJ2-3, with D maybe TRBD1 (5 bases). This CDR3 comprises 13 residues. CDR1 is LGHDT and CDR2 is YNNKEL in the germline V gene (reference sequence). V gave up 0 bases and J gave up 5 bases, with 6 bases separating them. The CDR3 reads CASSQDQGDTQYF. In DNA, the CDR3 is TGTGCCAGCAGCCAAGATCAGGGAGATACGCAGTATTTT.

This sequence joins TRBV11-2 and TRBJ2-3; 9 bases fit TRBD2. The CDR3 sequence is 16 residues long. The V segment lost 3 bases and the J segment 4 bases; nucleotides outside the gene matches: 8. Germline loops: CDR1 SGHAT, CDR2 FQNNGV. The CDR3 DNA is TGTGCCAGCAGCTTTGGTCTAGCGGGGACCGCAGATACGCAGTATTTT. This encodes CASSFGLAGTADTQYF.

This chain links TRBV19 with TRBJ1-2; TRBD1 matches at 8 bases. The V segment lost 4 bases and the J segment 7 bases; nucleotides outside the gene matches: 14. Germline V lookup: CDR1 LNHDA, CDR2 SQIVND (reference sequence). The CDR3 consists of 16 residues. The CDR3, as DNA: TGTGCCAGTAGTACCCTCGGACAGGGAACCAGGAGTGGCTACACCTTC. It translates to CASSTLGQGTRSGYTF.

CDR3 bases: TGTGCCAGCAGCATTAGCGGAACAGATACGCAGTATTTT. It specifies CASSISGTDTQYF. The chain combines TRBV9 with TRBJ2-3; D perhaps matches TRBD2 (6 bases). Trimming removed 4 bases at V and 3 bases at J, with 9 bases between. The germline V gene has CDR1 SGDLS and CDR2 YYNGEE. CDR3 length: 13 residues.

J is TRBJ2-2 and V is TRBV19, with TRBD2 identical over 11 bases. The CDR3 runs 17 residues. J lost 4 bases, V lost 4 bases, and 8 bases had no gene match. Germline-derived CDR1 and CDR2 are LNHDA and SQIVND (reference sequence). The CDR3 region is CASSKRLAGRVTGELFF. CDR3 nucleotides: TGTGCCAGTAGTAAGAGACTAGCGGGAAGAGTCACCGGGGAGCTGTTTTTT.

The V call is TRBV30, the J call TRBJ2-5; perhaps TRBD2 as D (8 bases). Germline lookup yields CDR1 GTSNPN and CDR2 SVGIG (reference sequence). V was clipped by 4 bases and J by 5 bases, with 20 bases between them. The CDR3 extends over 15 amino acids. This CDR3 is CAWNRGLGEGETQYF. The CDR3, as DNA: TGTGCCTGGAACAGGGGACTAGGGGAGGGGGAGACCCAGTACTTC. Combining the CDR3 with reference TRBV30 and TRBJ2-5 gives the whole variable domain SQTIHQWPATLVQPVGSPLSLECTVEGTSNPNLYWYRQAAGRGLQLLFYSVGIGQISSEVPQNLSASRPQDRQFILSSKKLLLSDSGFYLCAWNRGLGEGETQYFGPGTRLLVL.

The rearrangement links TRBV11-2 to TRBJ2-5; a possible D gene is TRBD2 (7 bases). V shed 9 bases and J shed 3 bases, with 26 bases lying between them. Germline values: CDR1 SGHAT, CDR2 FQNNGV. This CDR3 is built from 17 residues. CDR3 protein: CASTEGVVGGLKETQYF. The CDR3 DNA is TGTGCCAGTACCGAAGGCGTCGTGGGGGGGCTTAAAGAGACCCAGTACTTC.

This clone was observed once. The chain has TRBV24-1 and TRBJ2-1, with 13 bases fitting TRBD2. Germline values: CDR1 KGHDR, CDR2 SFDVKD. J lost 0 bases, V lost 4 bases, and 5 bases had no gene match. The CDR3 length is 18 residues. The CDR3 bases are TGTGCCACCAGTGACCCCAGGACTAGCGGGAGCTCCTACAATGAGCAGTTCTTC. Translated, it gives CATSDPRTSGSSYNEQFF.

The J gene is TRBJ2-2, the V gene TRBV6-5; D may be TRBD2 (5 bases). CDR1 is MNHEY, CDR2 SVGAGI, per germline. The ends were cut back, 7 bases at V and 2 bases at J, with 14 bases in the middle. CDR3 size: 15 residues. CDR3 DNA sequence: TGTGCCAGCAACTTACACGGGGAAAACACCGGGGAGCTGTTTTTT. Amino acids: CASNLHGENTGELFF.

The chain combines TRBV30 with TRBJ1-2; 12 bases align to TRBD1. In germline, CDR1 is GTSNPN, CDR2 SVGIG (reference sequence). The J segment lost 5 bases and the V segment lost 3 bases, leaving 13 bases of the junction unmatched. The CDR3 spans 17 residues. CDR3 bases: TGTGCCTGGAGCCTCCTGGGGACAGGGGGCGCGATATATGGCTACACCTTC. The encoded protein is CAWSLLGTGGAIYGYTF.

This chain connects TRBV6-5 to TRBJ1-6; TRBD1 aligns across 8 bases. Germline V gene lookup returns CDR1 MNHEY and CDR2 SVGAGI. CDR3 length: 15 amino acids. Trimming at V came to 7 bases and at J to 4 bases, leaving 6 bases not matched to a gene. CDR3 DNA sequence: TGTGCCAGCACCAGGGACAGGCCTTATAATTCACCCCTCCACTTT. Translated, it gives CASTRDRPYNSPLHF.

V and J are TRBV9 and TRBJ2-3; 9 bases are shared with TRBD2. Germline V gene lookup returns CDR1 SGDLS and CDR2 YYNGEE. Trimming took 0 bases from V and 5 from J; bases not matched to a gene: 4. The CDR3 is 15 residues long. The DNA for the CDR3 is TGTGCCAGCAGCGTAGTGGCGGGAGGGGAAGATACGCAGTATTTT. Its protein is CASSVVAGGEDTQYF.

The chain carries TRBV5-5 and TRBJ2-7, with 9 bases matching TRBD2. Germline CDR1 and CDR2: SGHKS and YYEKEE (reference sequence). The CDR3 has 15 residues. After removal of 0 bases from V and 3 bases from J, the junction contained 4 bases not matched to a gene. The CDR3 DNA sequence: TGTGCCAGCAGCTTGGGCGGGGGGGCTTACTACGAGCAGTACTTC. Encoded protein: CASSLGGGAYYEQYF.

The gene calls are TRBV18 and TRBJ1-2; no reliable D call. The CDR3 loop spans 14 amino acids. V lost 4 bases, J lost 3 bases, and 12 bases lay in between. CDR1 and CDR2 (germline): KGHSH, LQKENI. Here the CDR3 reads CASSQDGKDYGYTF. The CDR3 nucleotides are TGTGCCAGCTCACAGGACGGGAAGGACTATGGCTACACCTTC.

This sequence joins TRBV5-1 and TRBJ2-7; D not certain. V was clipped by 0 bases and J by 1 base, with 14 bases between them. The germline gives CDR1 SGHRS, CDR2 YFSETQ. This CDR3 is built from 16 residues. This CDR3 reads CASSLDRALRSYEQYF. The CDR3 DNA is TGCGCCAGCAGCTTGGACCGAGCTCTCCGATCCTACGAGCAGTACTTC.

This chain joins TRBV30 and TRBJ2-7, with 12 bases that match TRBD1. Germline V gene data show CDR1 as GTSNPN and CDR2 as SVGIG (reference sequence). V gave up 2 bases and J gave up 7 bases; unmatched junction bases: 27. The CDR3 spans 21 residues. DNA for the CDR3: TGTGCCTGGAGTACCGGGACAGGGGGCTTTTACGCTACGAGCTTCGTGGGGGAGCAGTACTTC. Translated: CAWSTGTGGFYATSFVGEQYF. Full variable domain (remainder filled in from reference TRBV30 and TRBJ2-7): SQTIHQWPATLVQPVGSPLSLECTVEGTSNPNLYWYRQAAGRGLQLLFYSVGIGQISSEVPQNLSASRPQDRQFILSSKKLLLSDSGFYLCAWSTGTGGFYATSFVGEQYFGPGTRLTVT.

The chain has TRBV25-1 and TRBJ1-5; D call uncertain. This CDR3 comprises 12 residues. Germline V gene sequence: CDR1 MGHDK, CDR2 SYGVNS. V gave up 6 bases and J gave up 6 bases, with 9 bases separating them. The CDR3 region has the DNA TGTGCCAGCAGCGTAGGAGGTCAGCCCCAGCATTTT. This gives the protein CASSVGGQPQHF. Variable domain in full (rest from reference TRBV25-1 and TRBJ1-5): EADIYQTPRYLVIGTGKKITLECSQTMGHDKMYWYQQDPGMELHLIHYSYGVNSTEKGDLSSESTVSRIRTEHFPLTLESARPSHTSQYLCASSVGGQPQHFGDGTRLSIL.

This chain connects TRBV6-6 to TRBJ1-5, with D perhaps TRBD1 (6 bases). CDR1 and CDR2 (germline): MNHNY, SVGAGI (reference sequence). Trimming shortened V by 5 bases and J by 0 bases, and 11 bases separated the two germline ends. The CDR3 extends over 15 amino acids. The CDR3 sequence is CASSRGGHSNQPQHF. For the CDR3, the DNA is TGTGCCAGCAGTAGGGGGGGCCATAGCAATCAGCCCCAGCATTTT.

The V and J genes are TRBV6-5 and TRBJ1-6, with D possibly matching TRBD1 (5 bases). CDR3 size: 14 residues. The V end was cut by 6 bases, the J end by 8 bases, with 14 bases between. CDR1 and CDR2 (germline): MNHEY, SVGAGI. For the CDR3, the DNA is TGTGCCAGCAGCCCCCCCCAGGGATATTCACCCCTCCACTTT. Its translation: CASSPPQGYSPLHF.

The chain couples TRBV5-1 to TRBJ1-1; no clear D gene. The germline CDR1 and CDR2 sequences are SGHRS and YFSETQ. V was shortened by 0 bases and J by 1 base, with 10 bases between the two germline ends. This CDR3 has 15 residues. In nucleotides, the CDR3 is TGCGCCAGCAGCTTGGAGCCACAGAAGAACACTGAAGCTTTCTTT. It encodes CASSLEPQKNTEAFF.

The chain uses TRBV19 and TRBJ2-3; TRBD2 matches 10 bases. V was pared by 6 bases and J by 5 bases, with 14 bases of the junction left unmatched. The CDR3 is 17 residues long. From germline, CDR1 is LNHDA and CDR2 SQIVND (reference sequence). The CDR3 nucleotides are TGTGCCAGTAGACAAAGGGGTCTAGCGGGAGAAGGAGATACGCAGTATTTT. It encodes CASRQRGLAGEGDTQYF.

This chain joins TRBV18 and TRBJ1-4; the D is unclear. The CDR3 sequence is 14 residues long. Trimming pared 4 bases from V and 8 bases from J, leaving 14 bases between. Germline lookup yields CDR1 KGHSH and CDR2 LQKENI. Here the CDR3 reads CASSQTVIGEKLFF. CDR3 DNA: TGTGCCAGCTCACAAACAGTTATTGGGGAAAAACTGTTTTTT.

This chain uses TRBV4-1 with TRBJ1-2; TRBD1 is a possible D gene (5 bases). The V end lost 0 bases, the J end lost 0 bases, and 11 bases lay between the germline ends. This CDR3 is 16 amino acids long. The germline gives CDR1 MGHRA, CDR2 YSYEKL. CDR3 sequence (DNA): TGCGCCAGCAGCCAAGAGGCTGGGGCAGCTAACTATGGCTACACCTTC. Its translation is CASSQEAGAANYGYTF.

The CDR3 DNA sequence: TGTGCCAGCAGTGAACTGCTTGTAGAAGAGACCCAGTACTTC. Encoded protein: CASSELLVEETQYF. This chain uses TRBV2 with TRBJ2-5; no reliable D call. This CDR3 has 14 residues. Germline values: CDR1 SNHLY, CDR2 FYNNEI. Trimming removed 2 bases from V and 3 bases from J, with 10 bases in between.

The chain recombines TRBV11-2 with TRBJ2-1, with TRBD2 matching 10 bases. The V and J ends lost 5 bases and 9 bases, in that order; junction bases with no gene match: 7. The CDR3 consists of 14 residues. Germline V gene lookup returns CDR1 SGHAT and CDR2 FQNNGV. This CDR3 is CASSPTSGIGEQFF. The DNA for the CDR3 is TGTGCCAGCAGCCCCACTAGCGGGATTGGTGAGCAGTTCTTC.

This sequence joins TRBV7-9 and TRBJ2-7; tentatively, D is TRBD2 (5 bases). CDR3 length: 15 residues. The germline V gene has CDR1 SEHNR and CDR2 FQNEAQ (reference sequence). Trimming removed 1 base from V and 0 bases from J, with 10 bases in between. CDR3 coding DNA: TGTGCCAGCAGCTTAGGAACTAGGTTCTCCTACGAGCAGTACTTC. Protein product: CASSLGTRFSYEQYF.

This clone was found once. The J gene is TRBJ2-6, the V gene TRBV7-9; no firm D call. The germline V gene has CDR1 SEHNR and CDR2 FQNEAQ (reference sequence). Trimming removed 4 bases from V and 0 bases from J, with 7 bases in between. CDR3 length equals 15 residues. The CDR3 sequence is CASSSPGSGANVLTF. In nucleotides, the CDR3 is TGTGCCAGCAGCTCCCCGGGCTCTGGGGCCAACGTCCTGACTTTC.

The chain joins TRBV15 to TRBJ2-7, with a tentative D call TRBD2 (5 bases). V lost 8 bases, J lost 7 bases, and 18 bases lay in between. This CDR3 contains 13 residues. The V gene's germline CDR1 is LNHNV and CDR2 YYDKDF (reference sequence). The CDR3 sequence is CATSRRISQEQYF. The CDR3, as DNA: TGTGCCACCTCCAGGAGGATTTCCCAAGAGCAGTACTTC.

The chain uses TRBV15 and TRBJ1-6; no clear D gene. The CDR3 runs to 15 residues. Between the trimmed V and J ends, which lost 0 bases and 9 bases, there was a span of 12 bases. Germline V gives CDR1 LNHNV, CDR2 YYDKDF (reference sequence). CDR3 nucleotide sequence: TGTGCCACCAGCAGAGACGGAGGGTCATCTTCACCCCTCCACTTT. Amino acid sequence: CATSRDGGSSSPLHF.